Sequencing of this TCR beta chain was carried out in a study of T cells in Graves' hyperthyroidism and ophthalmopathy. TCR beta CDR3 region amplification was performed from RNA transcripts. Primed by the HTBI set, a first-round RT-PCR was run on the TCR CDR3. Using its own MiXCR run on the multiplex PCR reads, TCRdb lists one record per CDR3 protein. The table records roughly 200,000 distinct CDR3 sequences, about a sixth of them present only once. Graves' hyperthyroidism was deemed stable given no ophthalmopathy progression within 18 months. With a duration under 2 months, the hyperthyroidism was newly diagnosed in patients aged 18 to 65. This clonotype occurred many times. Germline assignment: CDR1 MDHEN and CDR2 SYDVKM. The CDR3 sequence is 17 residues long. Trimming stripped 3 bases from V and 5 bases from J, with 22 bases between.

Specimen: blood. The chain couples TRBV28 to TRBJ1-2, with D unresolved. The receptor was isolated from a woman in her forties or fifties with Graves' hyperthyroidism. The CDR3 region has the DNA TGTGCCAGCAGTTTGGCCCTAAGAAGGGAAGCGGGTTATGGCTACACCTTC. Translating gives CASSLALRREAGYGYTF.